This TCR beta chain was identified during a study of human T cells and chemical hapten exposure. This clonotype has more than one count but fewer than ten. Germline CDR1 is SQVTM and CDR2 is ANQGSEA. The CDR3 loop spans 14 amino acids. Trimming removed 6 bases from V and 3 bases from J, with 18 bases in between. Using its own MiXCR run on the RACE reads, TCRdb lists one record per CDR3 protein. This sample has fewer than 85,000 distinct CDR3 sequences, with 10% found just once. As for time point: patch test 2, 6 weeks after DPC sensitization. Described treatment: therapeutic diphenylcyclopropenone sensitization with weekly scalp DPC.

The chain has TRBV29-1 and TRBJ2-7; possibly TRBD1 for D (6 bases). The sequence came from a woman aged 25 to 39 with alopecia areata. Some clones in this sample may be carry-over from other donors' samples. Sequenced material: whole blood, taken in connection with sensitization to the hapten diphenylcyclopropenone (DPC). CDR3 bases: TGCAGCGTCCAGCAACAGGGCCCCCTCTACGAGCAGTACTTC. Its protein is CSVQQQGPLYEQYF.